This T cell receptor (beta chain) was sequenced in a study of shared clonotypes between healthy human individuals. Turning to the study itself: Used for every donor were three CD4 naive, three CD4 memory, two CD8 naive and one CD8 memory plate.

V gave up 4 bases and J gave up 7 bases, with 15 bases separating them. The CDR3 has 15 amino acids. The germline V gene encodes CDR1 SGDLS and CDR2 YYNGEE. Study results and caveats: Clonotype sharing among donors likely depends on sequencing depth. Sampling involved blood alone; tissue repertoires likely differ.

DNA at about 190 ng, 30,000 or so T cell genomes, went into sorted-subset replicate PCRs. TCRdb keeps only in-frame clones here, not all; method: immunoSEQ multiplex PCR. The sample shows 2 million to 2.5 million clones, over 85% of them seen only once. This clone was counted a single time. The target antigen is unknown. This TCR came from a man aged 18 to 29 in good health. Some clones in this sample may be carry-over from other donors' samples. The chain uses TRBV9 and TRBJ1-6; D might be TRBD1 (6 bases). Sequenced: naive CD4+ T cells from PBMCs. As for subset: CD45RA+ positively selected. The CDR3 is CASSPRTASNSPLHF. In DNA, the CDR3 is TGTGCCAGCAGCCCACGGACAGCGTCGAATTCACCCCTCCACTTT.